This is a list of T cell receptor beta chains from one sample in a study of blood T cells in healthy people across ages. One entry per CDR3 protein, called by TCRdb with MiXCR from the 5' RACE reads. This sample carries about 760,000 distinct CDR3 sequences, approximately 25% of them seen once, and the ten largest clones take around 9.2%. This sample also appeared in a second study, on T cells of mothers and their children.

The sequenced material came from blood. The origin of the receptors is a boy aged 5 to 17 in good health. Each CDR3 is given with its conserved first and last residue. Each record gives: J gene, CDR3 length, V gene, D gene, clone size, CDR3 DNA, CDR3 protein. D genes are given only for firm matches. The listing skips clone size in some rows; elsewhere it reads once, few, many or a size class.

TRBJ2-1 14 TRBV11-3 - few TGTGCCAGCAGCTTGACGGCGGCCTACGATGAGCAGTTCTTC CASSLTAAYDEQFF
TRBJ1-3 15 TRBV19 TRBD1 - TGTGCCAGTAGGGGACAGCGGAGCTCTGGAAACACCATATATTTT CASRGQRSSGNTIYF
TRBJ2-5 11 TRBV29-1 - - TGCAGCGTGGGGGACGGAGAGACCCAGTACTTC CSVGDGETQYF
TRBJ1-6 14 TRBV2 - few TGTGCCACCAACGAGATCACAGGCAATTCACCCCTCCACTTT CATNEITGNSPLHF
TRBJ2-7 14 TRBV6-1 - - TGTGCCAGCAGCCCCCTCGTGGGTACTTACGAGCAGTACTTC CASSPLVGTYEQYF
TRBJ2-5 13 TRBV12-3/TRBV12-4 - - TGTGCCAGCAGTTTCTGGGAACAAGAGACCCAGTACTTC CASSFWEQETQYF
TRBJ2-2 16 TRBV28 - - TGTGCCAGCAGTTCCCCGGACGGACAGATCCCCGGGGAGCTGTTTTTT CASSSPDGQIPGELFF
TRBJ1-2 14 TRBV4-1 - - TGCGCCAGCAGCCAAACGGTCAGGAACTATGGCTACACCTTC CASSQTVRNYGYTF
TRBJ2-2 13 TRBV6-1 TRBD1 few TGTGCCAGCAGGAGGACAGGGTCCGGGGAGCTGTTTTTT CASRRTGSGELFF
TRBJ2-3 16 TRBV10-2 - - TGCGCCAGCAGTGAGTCTGGGGGACCTAGCACAGATACGCAGTATTTT CASSESGGPSTDTQYF
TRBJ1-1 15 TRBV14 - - TGTGCCAGCAGCCAAGTTCAGGGCGGGGAGGGTGAAGCTTTCTTT CASSQVQGGEGEAFF
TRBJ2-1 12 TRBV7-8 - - TGTGCCAGCAGCTACCCCTACAATGAGCAGTTCTTC CASSYPYNEQFF
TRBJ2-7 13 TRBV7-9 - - TGTGCCAGCAGCTTTCCTAGCGACTACGAGCAGTACTTC CASSFPSDYEQYF
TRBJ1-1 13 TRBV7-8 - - TGTGCCAGCATGGGACAAATAAACACTGAAGCTTTCTTT CASMGQINTEAFF
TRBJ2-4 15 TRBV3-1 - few TGTGCCAGCAGCCAAGAGACACTAGCCAAAAACATTCAGTACTTC CASSQETLAKNIQYF
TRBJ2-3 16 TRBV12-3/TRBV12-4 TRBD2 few TGTGCCAGCAGTTTAGGGGCAAGGGACTACACAGATACGCAGTATTTT CASSLGARDYTDTQYF
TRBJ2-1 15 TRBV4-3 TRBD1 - TGCGCCAGCAGCCTTCTCCGGGACAGAAACAATGAGCAGTTCTTC CASSLLRDRNNEQFF
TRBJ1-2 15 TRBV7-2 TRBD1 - TGTGCCAGCAGCATTAGACAGGGGGCGGGCTATGGCTACACCTTC CASSIRQGAGYGYTF
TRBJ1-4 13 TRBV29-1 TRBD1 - TGCAGCGTCGTGGGACAGTCTAATGAAAAACTGTTTTTT CSVVGQSNEKLFF
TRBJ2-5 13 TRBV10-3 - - TGTGCCATCAGTGAAGGTCAAGAAGAGACCCAGTACTTC CAISEGQEETQYF
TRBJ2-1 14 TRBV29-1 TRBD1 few TGCAGCGTTGTCGGGACAGGGGGGGCCAATGAGCAGTTCTTC CSVVGTGGANEQFF